Listed below are T cell receptor beta chains from one sample, sequenced in a study of CD8+ T cells in alopecia areata. Sequencing used immunoSEQ multiplex PCR; TCRdb keeps in-frame clones, though not all of them. This sample yields roughly 210,000 clones, of which around two fifths are seen a single time; around 2.5% belongs to the top ten. This sample comprised CD4+ T cells sorted from blood, obtained at approximately week 36, from a patient treated with tofacitinib. These receptors were taken from a human donor with alopecia areata. CDR3s include the opening cysteine and the closing phenylalanine or tryptophan. Fields, in order: V gene, J gene, clone size, D gene, CDR3 protein, CDR3 DNA. A D gene is named only where the DNA matches it firmly. Only part of the rows carry a size: once, few, many, or a class if the clone is expanded.

V gene: TRBV28; J gene: TRBJ2-1; clone size: .; D gene: TRBD2; CDR3 protein: CASSLQAGGPYNEQFF; CDR3 DNA: TGTGCCAGCAGTTTACAAGCGGGAGGGCCCTACAATGAGCAGTTCTTC
V gene: TRBV7-2; J gene: TRBJ1-2; clone size: .; D gene: .; CDR3 protein: CASSSPGRTIYGYTF; CDR3 DNA: TGTGCCAGCAGCTCGCCGGGACGGACGATCTATGGCTACACCTTC
V gene: TRBV11-2; J gene: TRBJ2-1; clone size: .; D gene: TRBD2; CDR3 protein: CASSLSPTPRLASYNEQFF; CDR3 DNA: TGTGCCAGCAGCTTATCGCCCACCCCCAGACTAGCTTCCTACAATGAGCAGTTCTTC
V gene: TRBV11-2; J gene: TRBJ2-3; clone size: few; D gene: TRBD2; CDR3 protein: CASSLVSGSVIDTQYF; CDR3 DNA: TGTGCCAGCAGCTTAGTTAGCGGGAGTGTTATAGATACGCAGTATTTT
V gene: TRBV29-1; J gene: TRBJ2-3; clone size: .; D gene: .; CDR3 protein: CSVEDSGSRTDTQYF; CDR3 DNA: TGCAGCGTTGAAGATTCAGGGTCCCGCACAGATACGCAGTATTTT
V gene: TRBV30; J gene: TRBJ2-3; clone size: few; D gene: .; CDR3 protein: CAWSALGGATDTQYF; CDR3 DNA: TGTGCCTGGAGCGCACTGGGGGGGGCCACAGATACGCAGTATTTT
V gene: TRBV23-1; J gene: TRBJ1-2; clone size: .; D gene: TRBD1; CDR3 protein: CASSQQGAPYGYTF; CDR3 DNA: TGCGCCAGCAGTCAGCAGGGGGCGCCTTATGGCTACACCTTC
V gene: TRBV6-1; J gene: TRBJ1-2; clone size: .; D gene: .; CDR3 protein: CASTLSPRRNYGYTF; CDR3 DNA: TGTGCCAGCACCCTATCCCCGCGGCGGAACTATGGCTACACCTTC
V gene: TRBV11-1; J gene: TRBJ2-5; clone size: few; D gene: TRBD2; CDR3 protein: CASSVGLAGTQETQYF; CDR3 DNA: TGTGCCAGCAGCGTAGGACTAGCGGGAACGCAAGAGACCCAGTACTTC
V gene: TRBV29-1; J gene: TRBJ2-7; clone size: few; D gene: TRBD1; CDR3 protein: CSVQRDRGAEQYF; CDR3 DNA: TGCAGCGTGCAACGGGACAGGGGTGCCGAGCAGTACTTC
V gene: TRBV7-2; J gene: TRBJ2-2; clone size: .; D gene: TRBD2; CDR3 protein: CASSLGLTSENTGELFF; CDR3 DNA: TGTGCCAGCAGCTTAGGTCTGACTAGCGAAAACACCGGGGAGCTGTTTTTT
V gene: TRBV9; J gene: TRBJ1-1; clone size: .; D gene: .; CDR3 protein: CASSVMSGAPAEAFF; CDR3 DNA: TGTGCCAGCAGCGTAATGTCAGGGGCCCCGGCTGAAGCTTTCTTT
V gene: TRBV7-8; J gene: TRBJ2-3; clone size: .; D gene: .; CDR3 protein: CASSKTSGRREDTQYF; CDR3 DNA: TGTGCCAGCAGCAAAACTTCTGGTCGACGCGAAGATACGCAGTATTTT
V gene: TRBV30; J gene: TRBJ2-3; clone size: .; D gene: .; CDR3 protein: CAWSVSLETDTQYF; CDR3 DNA: TGTGCCTGGAGTGTTTCTCTGGAGACAGATACGCAGTATTTT
V gene: TRBV29-1; J gene: TRBJ2-1; clone size: few; D gene: TRBD2; CDR3 protein: CSVAGLADYNEQFF; CDR3 DNA: TGCAGCGTTGCGGGACTAGCGGATTACAATGAGCAGTTCTTC
V gene: TRBV7-9; J gene: TRBJ2-4; clone size: few; D gene: TRBD2; CDR3 protein: CASSLPGRDIQYF; CDR3 DNA: TGTGCCAGCAGCTTACCCGGGAGGGACATTCAGTACTTC
V gene: TRBV30; J gene: TRBJ2-1; clone size: .; D gene: .; CDR3 protein: CAWSGSSYNEQFF; CDR3 DNA: TGTGCCTGGAGTGGAAGCTCCTACAATGAGCAGTTCTTC
V gene: TRBV10-3; J gene: TRBJ1-1; clone size: .; D gene: .; CDR3 protein: CAIEGTRNTEAFF; CDR3 DNA: TGTGCCATCGAAGGCACCCGGAACACTGAAGCTTTCTTT
V gene: TRBV7-2; J gene: TRBJ1-1; clone size: .; D gene: .; CDR3 protein: CASSLDLWDLRRAFF; CDR3 DNA: TGTGCCAGCAGCTTAGACTTATGGGACCTGCGACGAGCTTTCTTT
V gene: TRBV2; J gene: TRBJ2-2; clone size: .; D gene: .; CDR3 protein: CASSPRYTGELFF; CDR3 DNA: TGTGCCAGCAGCCCCAGATACACCGGGGAGCTGTTTTTT
V gene: TRBV9; J gene: TRBJ2-7; clone size: .; D gene: TRBD2; CDR3 protein: CASSVAGTSNSYEQYF; CDR3 DNA: TGTGCCAGCAGCGTAGCCGGGACTAGCAACTCCTACGAGCAGTACTTC
V gene: TRBV14; J gene: TRBJ2-3; clone size: .; D gene: TRBD2; CDR3 protein: CASSRPGTSPTDTQYF; CDR3 DNA: TGTGCCAGCAGCCGTCCCGGGACTAGCCCCACAGATACGCAGTATTTT
V gene: TRBV25-1; J gene: TRBJ1-2; clone size: few; D gene: .; CDR3 protein: CASSGYWGPAYGYTF; CDR3 DNA: TGTGCCAGCAGTGGGTATTGGGGCCCCGCCTATGGCTACACCTTC
V gene: TRBV6-1; J gene: TRBJ2-1; clone size: few; D gene: TRBD2; CDR3 protein: CASSESGNYNEQFF; CDR3 DNA: TGTGCCAGCAGTGAAAGCGGGAACTACAATGAGCAGTTCTTC
V gene: TRBV6-5; J gene: TRBJ2-7; clone size: .; D gene: .; CDR3 protein: CASSYDESSYEQYF; CDR3 DNA: TGTGCCAGCAGTTACGACGAAAGCTCCTACGAGCAGTACTTC
V gene: TRBV7-2; J gene: TRBJ1-1; clone size: many; D gene: .; CDR3 protein: CASSLLRGRNTEAFF; CDR3 DNA: TGTGCCAGCAGCTTATTGCGGGGACGGAACACTGAAGCTTTCTTT
V gene: TRBV18; J gene: TRBJ1-1; clone size: few; D gene: .; CDR3 protein: CASSLRPGRTEAFF; CDR3 DNA: TGTGCCAGCTCACTCAGGCCCGGCCGCACTGAAGCTTTCTTT
V gene: TRBV27; J gene: TRBJ2-3; clone size: once; D gene: TRBD2; CDR3 protein: CASSLLAGGITDTQYF; CDR3 DNA: TGTGCCAGCAGTTTACTAGCGGGAGGGATCACAGATACGCAGTATTTT
V gene: TRBV10-3; J gene: TRBJ1-2; clone size: .; D gene: .; CDR3 protein: CAISQGNYGYTF; CDR3 DNA: TGTGCCATCAGTCAGGGGAACTATGGCTACACCTTC
V gene: TRBV29-1; J gene: TRBJ1-1; clone size: few; D gene: .; CDR3 protein: CSVSEGSNTEAFF; CDR3 DNA: TGCAGCGTTTCGGAAGGGTCGAACACTGAAGCTTTCTTT
V gene: TRBV5-1; J gene: TRBJ1-1; clone size: .; D gene: .; CDR3 protein: CASSFGGRNTEAFF; CDR3 DNA: TGCGCCAGCAGCTTCGGGGGGCGGAACACTGAAGCTTTCTTT
V gene: TRBV29-1; J gene: TRBJ2-7; clone size: .; D gene: .; CDR3 protein: CSVVSLAPYEQYF; CDR3 DNA: TGCAGCGTTGTGAGCCTTGCTCCCTACGAGCAGTACTTC
V gene: TRBV6-6; J gene: TRBJ1-1; clone size: few; D gene: TRBD1; CDR3 protein: CASRRGTGGWNTEAFF; CDR3 DNA: TGTGCCAGCAGAAGAGGGACAGGGGGCTGGAACACTGAAGCTTTCTTT
V gene: TRBV29-1; J gene: TRBJ2-2; clone size: .; D gene: TRBD2; CDR3 protein: CSVGLAETGELFF; CDR3 DNA: TGCAGCGTTGGACTAGCTGAAACCGGGGAGCTGTTTTTT
V gene: TRBV7-3; J gene: TRBJ2-2; clone size: .; D gene: .; CDR3 protein: CASSPPKAGNTGELFF; CDR3 DNA: TGTGCCAGCAGCCCCCCCAAGGCGGGGAACACCGGGGAGCTGTTTTTT
V gene: TRBV29-1; J gene: TRBJ2-7; clone size: few; D gene: TRBD1; CDR3 protein: CSVDETGVDEQYF; CDR3 DNA: TGCAGCGTAGACGAGACAGGGGTGGACGAGCAGTACTTC
V gene: TRBV5-4; J gene: TRBJ2-3; clone size: .; D gene: TRBD1; CDR3 protein: CASSRTGADTQYF; CDR3 DNA: TGTGCCAGCAGCCGAACAGGGGCAGATACGCAGTATTTT
V gene: TRBV2; J gene: TRBJ2-1; clone size: .; D gene: .; CDR3 protein: CASLPSSSYNEQFF; CDR3 DNA: TGTGCCAGCCTTCCCTCAAGCTCCTACAATGAGCAGTTCTTC
V gene: TRBV29-1; J gene: TRBJ2-3; clone size: .; D gene: .; CDR3 protein: CSVEDRAAWGTDTQYF; CDR3 DNA: TGCAGCGTTGAAGATCGGGCGGCCTGGGGCACAGATACGCAGTATTTT
V gene: TRBV6-5; J gene: TRBJ2-5; clone size: few; D gene: .; CDR3 protein: CASSYGRETQYF; CDR3 DNA: TGTGCCAGCAGTTATGGTCGGGAGACCCAGTACTTC
V gene: TRBV14; J gene: TRBJ2-1; clone size: .; D gene: TRBD2; CDR3 protein: CASSQGGTKRNEQFF; CDR3 DNA: TGTGCCAGCAGCCAAGGAGGGACTAAAAGGAATGAGCAGTTCTTC
V gene: TRBV7-2; J gene: TRBJ2-7; clone size: .; D gene: .; CDR3 protein: CASSHTASEQYF; CDR3 DNA: TGTGCCAGCAGCCACACCGCGAGCGAGCAGTACTTC
V gene: TRBV19; J gene: TRBJ2-1; clone size: few; D gene: .; CDR3 protein: CASQRAGEQFF; CDR3 DNA: TGTGCCAGCCAACGGGCGGGTGAGCAGTTCTTC
V gene: TRBV30; J gene: TRBJ1-5; clone size: .; D gene: .; CDR3 protein: CAWSRVAGGNQPQHF; CDR3 DNA: TGTGCCTGGAGTCGGGTGGCAGGGGGCAATCAGCCCCAGCATTTT
V gene: TRBV7-9; J gene: TRBJ2-3; clone size: .; D gene: .; CDR3 protein: CASSSWGLYTDTQYF; CDR3 DNA: TGTGCCAGCAGCTCATGGGGGCTGTACACAGATACGCAGTATTTT
V gene: TRBV19; J gene: TRBJ2-2; clone size: few; D gene: .; CDR3 protein: CASSPLAPSTGELFF; CDR3 DNA: TGTGCCAGTAGTCCCCTCGCCCCTAGCACCGGGGAGCTGTTTTTT
V gene: TRBV10-3; J gene: TRBJ2-7; clone size: once; D gene: .; CDR3 protein: CATTTPTPSSYEQYF; CDR3 DNA: TGTGCCACTACTACCCCGACACCTAGCTCCTACGAGCAGTACTTC
V gene: TRBV2; J gene: TRBJ2-2; clone size: .; D gene: TRBD1; CDR3 protein: CASSEARSTGTGELFF; CDR3 DNA: TGTGCCAGCAGTGAAGCAAGGTCGACAGGGACCGGGGAGCTGTTTTTT
V gene: TRBV2; J gene: TRBJ2-2; clone size: .; D gene: TRBD2; CDR3 protein: CASSVEAGGLNTGELFF; CDR3 DNA: TGTGCCAGCAGTGTCGAGGCGGGAGGGTTGAACACCGGGGAGCTGTTTTTT
V gene: TRBV29-1; J gene: TRBJ2-7; clone size: many; D gene: TRBD1; CDR3 protein: CSVQRQGAREQYF; CDR3 DNA: TGCAGCGTCCAAAGACAGGGGGCGCGAGAGCAGTACTTC
V gene: TRBV6-5; J gene: TRBJ2-5; clone size: once; D gene: TRBD2; CDR3 protein: CASSYSGTRGTQYF; CDR3 DNA: TGTGCCAGCAGTTACTCCGGGACTAGGGGGACCCAGTACTTC
V gene: TRBV27; J gene: TRBJ2-7; clone size: .; D gene: .; CDR3 protein: CASSLTFLSYEQYF; CDR3 DNA: TGTGCCAGCAGTTTGACCTTTCTCTCCTACGAGCAGTACTTC
V gene: TRBV5-1; J gene: TRBJ2-5; clone size: .; D gene: .; CDR3 protein: CASSVEYSYGETQYF; CDR3 DNA: TGCGCCAGCAGCGTGGAGTATTCTTACGGGGAGACCCAGTACTTC
V gene: TRBV7-2; J gene: TRBJ1-2; clone size: .; D gene: TRBD1; CDR3 protein: CASSQDRGRGYGYTF; CDR3 DNA: TGTGCCAGCAGCCAAGACAGGGGGCGAGGGTATGGCTACACCTTC
V gene: TRBV6-5; J gene: TRBJ2-1; clone size: .; D gene: TRBD2; CDR3 protein: CASKSGTNSYNEQFF; CDR3 DNA: TGTGCCAGCAAATCCGGGACTAACTCATACAATGAGCAGTTCTTC
V gene: TRBV6-5; J gene: TRBJ1-1; clone size: .; D gene: .; CDR3 protein: CASSKPGTLEAFF; CDR3 DNA: TGTGCCAGCAGTAAGCCCGGGACCCTGGAAGCTTTCTTT
V gene: TRBV29-1; J gene: TRBJ2-7; clone size: few; D gene: TRBD1; CDR3 protein: CSVGLTGLEQYF; CDR3 DNA: TGCAGCGTGGGGTTGACAGGGCTCGAGCAGTACTTC
V gene: TRBV10-3; J gene: TRBJ1-2; clone size: .; D gene: .; CDR3 protein: CAISGSGSTYGGYTF; CDR3 DNA: TGTGCCATCAGCGGTTCCGGGTCAACCTATGGGGGCTACACCTTC
V gene: TRBV5-4; J gene: TRBJ2-1; clone size: .; D gene: TRBD2; CDR3 protein: CASSLGGRAYNEQFF; CDR3 DNA: TGTGCCAGCAGCTTGGGCGGGAGAGCTTACAATGAGCAGTTCTTC
V gene: TRBV12-5; J gene: TRBJ2-1; clone size: .; D gene: .; CDR3 protein: CASGLEDPSVVF; CDR3 DNA: TGTGCTAGTGGTTTGGAAGATCCTAGCGTAGTCTTC